This TCR beta chain was identified during a study of blood T cells in healthy people across ages. The study, taken as a whole, reports: PBMCs left unsorted prevented a conclusive naive versus antigen-experienced comparison. CMV status of donors was not determined, possibly confounding expanded clonotype changes.

In this sample, this clonotype turned up many times. Its antigen remains unidentified. Combining a sample-barcoded 5' primer with a J-beta primer mix, a second PCR ran for 7 to 11 cycles. A 12-random-nucleotide template-switch adaptor tagged each cDNA molecule. TCRdb reprocessed the 5' RACE reads with MiXCR, giving one entry per CDR3 protein. The table has some 1.5 million distinct CDR3 sequences, 28% seen once. V gave up 5 bases and J gave up 2 bases; unmatched junction bases: 11. The CDR3 length is 16 residues. Germline assignment: CDR1 SEHNR and CDR2 FQNEAQ (reference sequence). The sample taken for sequencing was blood. The V gene is TRBV7-9, the J gene TRBJ2-5; 7 bases are shared with TRBD1. The clonotype was recovered from a woman in her thirties in good health. The chain's CDR3 is CASSPRFGQVQETQYF. The CDR3 bases are TGTGCCAGCAGCCCCCGGTTCGGACAGGTTCAAGAGACCCAGTACTTC.